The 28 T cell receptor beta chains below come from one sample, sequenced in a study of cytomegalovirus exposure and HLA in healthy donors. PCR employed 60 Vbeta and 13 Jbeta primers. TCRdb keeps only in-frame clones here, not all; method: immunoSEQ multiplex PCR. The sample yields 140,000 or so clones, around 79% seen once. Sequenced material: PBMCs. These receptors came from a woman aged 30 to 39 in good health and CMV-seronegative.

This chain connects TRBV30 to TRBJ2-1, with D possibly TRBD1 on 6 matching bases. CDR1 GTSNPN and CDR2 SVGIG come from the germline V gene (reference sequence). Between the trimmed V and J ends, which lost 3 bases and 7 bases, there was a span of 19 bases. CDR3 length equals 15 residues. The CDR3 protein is CAWSDGQINGNEQFF. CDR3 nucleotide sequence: TGTGCCTGGAGCGACGGACAGATCAATGGGAATGAGCAGTTCTTC.

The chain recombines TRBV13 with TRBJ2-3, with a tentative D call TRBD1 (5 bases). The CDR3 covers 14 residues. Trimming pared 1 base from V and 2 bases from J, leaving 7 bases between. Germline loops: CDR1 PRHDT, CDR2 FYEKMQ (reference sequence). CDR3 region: CASSLEGATDTQYF. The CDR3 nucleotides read TGTGCCAGCAGCTTAGAAGGGGCCACAGATACGCAGTATTTT.

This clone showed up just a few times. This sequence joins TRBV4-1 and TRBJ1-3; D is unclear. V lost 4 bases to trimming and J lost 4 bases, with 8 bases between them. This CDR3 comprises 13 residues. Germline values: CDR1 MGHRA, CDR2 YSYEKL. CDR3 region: CASSPAGGNTIYF. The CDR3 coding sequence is TGCGCCAGCAGCCCGGCGGGAGGAAACACCATATATTTT.

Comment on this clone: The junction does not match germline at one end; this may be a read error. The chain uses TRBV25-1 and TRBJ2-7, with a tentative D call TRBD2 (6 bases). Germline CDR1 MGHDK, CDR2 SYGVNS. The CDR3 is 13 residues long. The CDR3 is CASSGGISHEQYF. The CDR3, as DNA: TGTGCCAGCAGTGGCGGGATCTCCCACGAGCAGTACTTC.

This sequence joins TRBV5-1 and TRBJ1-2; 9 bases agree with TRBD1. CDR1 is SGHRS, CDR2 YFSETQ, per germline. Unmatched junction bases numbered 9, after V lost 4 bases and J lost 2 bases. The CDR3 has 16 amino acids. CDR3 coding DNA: TGCGCCAGCAGCGTTGGGGGGACAGGGAGAAACTATGGCTACACCTTC. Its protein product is CASSVGGTGRNYGYTF.

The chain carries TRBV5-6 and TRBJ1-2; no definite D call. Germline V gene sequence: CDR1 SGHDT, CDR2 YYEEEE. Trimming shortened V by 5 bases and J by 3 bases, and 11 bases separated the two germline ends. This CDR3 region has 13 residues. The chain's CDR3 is CASRPAGDYGYTF. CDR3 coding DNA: TGTGCCAGCAGGCCAGCCGGGGACTATGGCTACACCTTC.

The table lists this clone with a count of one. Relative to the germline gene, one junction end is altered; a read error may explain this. The DNA of the CDR3 is TGCGTCAGCAGCCGCCGGGACAGGGACTATGGCTACACCTTC. Its translation is CVSSRRDRDYGYTF. The chain couples TRBV4-1 to TRBJ1-2; 9 bases are shared with TRBD1. Germline V gene lookup returns CDR1 MGHRA and CDR2 YSYEKL. CDR3 length: 14 amino acids.

The CDR3 sequence is CASSETVNYGYTF. In DNA form, the CDR3 reads TGTGCCAGCAGTGAGACAGTCAACTATGGCTACACCTTC. This chain connects TRBV6-1 to TRBJ1-2; D might be TRBD1 (5 bases). Per germline, CDR1 MNHNS and CDR2 SASEGT. V dropped 3 bases and J dropped 2 bases, with 7 bases sitting between them. CDR3 length equals 13 residues.

The CDR3 DNA follows: TGTGCCAGCATACCGGGACAGGGGGCGGAAAGTACGCAGTATTTT. As protein: CASIPGQGAESTQYF. This sequence joins TRBV6-5 and TRBJ2-3; 12 nucleotides line up with TRBD1. Germline assignment: CDR1 MNHEY and CDR2 SVGAGI. V was pared by 7 bases and J by 8 bases, with 10 bases of the junction left unmatched. The CDR3 sequence is 15 residues long.

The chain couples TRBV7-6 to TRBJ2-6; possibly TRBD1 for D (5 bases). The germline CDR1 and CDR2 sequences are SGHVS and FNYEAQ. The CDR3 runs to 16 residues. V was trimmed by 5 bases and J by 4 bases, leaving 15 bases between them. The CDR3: CASSGQQGTGANVLTF. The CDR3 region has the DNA TGTGCCAGCAGCGGGCAGCAGGGTACGGGGGCCAACGTCCTGACTTTC. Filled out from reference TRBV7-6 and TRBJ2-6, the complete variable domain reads GAGVSQSPRYKVTKRGQDVALRCDPISGHVSLYWYRQALGQGPEFLTYFNYEAQQDKSGLPNDRFSAERPEGSISTLTIQRTEQRDSAMYRCASSGQQGTGANVLTFGAGSRLTVL.

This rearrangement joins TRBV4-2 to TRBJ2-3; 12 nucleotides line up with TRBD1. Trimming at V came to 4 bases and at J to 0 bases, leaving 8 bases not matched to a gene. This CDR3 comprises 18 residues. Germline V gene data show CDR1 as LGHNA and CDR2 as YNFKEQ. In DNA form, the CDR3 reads TGTGCCAGCAGCCCGGGGACAGGGGGCTCCTCTAGCACAGATACGCAGTATTTT. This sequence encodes CASSPGTGGSSSTDTQYF.

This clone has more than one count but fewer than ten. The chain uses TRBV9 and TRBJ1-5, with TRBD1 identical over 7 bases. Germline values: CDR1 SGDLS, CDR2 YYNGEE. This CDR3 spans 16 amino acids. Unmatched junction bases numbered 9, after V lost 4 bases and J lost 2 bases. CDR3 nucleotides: TGTGCCAGCAGCTCAGGGGGGCCGGCCGGCAATCAGCCCCAGCATTTT. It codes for CASSSGGPAGNQPQHF. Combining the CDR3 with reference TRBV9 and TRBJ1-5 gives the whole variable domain DSGVTQTPKHLITATGQRVTLRCSPRSGDLSVYWYQQSLDQGLQFLIQYYNGEERAKGNILERFSAQQFPDLHSELNLSSLELGDSALYFCASSSGGPAGNQPQHFGDGTRLSIL.

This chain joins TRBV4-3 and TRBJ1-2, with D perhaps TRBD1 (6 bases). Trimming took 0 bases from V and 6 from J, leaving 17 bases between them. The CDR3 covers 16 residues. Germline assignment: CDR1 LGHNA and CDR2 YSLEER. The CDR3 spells CASSQDLTGFSDGYTF. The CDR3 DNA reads TGCGCCAGCAGCCAAGATTTGACAGGCTTCTCGGATGGCTACACCTTC.

CDR3 DNA sequence: TGTGCCAGCAGCCCTCTCGGGACAGGGGGAAGGAACACTGAAGCTTTCTTT. It specifies CASSPLGTGGRNTEAFF. This sequence joins TRBV5-4 and TRBJ1-1; 11 bases fit TRBD1. The V and J ends lost 4 bases and 1 base, in that order; junction bases with no gene match: 9. CDR3 length: 17 amino acids. Germline V gene lookup returns CDR1 SGHNT and CDR2 YYREEE (reference sequence).

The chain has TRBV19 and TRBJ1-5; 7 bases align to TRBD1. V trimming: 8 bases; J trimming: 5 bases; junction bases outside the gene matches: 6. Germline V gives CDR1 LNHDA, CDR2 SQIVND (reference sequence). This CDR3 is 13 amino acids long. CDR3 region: CASVTGRDQPQHF. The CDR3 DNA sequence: TGTGCCAGTGTGACAGGGCGGGATCAGCCCCAGCATTTT. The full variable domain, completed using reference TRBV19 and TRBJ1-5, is DGGITQSPKYLFRKEGQNVTLSCEQNLNHDAMYWYRQDPGQGLRLIYYSQIVNDFQKGDIAEGYSVSREKKESFPLTVTSAQKNPTAFYLCASVTGRDQPQHFGDGTRLSIL.

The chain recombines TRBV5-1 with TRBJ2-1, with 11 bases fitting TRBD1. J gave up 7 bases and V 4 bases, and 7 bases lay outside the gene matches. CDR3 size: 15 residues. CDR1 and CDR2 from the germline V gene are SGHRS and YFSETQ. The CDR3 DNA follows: TGCGCCAGCAGCCGAACCGGGACAGGGGGTAATGAGCAGTTCTTC. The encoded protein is CASSRTGTGGNEQFF.

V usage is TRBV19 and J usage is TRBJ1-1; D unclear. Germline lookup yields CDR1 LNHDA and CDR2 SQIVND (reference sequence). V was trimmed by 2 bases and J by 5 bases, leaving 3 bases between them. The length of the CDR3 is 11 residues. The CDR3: CASSILTEAFF. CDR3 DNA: TGTGCCAGTAGTATACTAACTGAAGCTTTCTTT.

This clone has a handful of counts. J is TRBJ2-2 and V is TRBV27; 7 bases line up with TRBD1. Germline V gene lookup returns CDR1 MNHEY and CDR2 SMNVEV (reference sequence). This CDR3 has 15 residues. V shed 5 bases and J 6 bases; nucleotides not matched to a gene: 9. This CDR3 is CASSPRQGVAGELFF. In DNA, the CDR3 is TGTGCCAGCAGTCCCCGACAGGGAGTGGCCGGGGAGCTGTTTTTT.

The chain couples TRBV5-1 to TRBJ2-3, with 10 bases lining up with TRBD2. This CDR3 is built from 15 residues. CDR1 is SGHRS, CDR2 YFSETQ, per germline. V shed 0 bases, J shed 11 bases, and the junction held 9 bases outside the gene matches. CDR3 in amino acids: CASSLALAGEKGQYF. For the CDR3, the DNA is TGCGCCAGCAGCTTGGCCCTAGCGGGGGAAAAGGGGCAGTATTTT.

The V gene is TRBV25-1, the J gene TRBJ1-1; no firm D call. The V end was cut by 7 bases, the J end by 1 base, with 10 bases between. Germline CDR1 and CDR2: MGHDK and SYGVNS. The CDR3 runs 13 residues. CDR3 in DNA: TGTGCCAGCACCCCCACAACGAACACTGAAGCTTTCTTT. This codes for CASTPTTNTEAFF.

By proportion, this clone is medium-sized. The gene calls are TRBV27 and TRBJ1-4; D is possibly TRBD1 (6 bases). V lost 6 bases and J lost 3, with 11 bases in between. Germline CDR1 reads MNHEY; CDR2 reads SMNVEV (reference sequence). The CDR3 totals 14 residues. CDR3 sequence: CASRLQGSNEKLFF. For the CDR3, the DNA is TGTGCCAGCAGGCTACAGGGCTCTAATGAAAAACTGTTTTTT.

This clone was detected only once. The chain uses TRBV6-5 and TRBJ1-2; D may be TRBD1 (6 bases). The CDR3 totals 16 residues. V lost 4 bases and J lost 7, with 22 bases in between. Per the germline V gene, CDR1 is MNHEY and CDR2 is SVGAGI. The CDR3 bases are TGTGCCAGCAGTTCCCCGGGGAGGGGGGGCCTCGGTGGCTACACCTTC. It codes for CASSSPGRGGLGGYTF.

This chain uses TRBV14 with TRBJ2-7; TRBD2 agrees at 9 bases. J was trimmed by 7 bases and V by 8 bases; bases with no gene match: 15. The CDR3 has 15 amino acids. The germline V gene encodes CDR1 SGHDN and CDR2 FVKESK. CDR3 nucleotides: TGTGCCAGCGGTTACGGCGGGGGGGCCCCGGGGGAGCAGTACTTC. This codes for CASGYGGGAPGEQYF.

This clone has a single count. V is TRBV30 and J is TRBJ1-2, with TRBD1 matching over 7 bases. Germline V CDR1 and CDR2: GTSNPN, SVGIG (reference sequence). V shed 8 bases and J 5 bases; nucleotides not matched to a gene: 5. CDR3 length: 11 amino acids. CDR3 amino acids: CAQGQSYGYTF. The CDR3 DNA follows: TGTGCCCAGGGACAGAGTTATGGCTACACCTTC. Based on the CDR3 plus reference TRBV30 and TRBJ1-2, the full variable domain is SQTIHQWPATLVQPVGSPLSLECTVEGTSNPNLYWYRQAAGRGLQLLFYSVGIGQISSEVPQNLSASRPQDRQFILSSKKLLLSDSGFYLCAQGQSYGYTFGSGTRLTVV.

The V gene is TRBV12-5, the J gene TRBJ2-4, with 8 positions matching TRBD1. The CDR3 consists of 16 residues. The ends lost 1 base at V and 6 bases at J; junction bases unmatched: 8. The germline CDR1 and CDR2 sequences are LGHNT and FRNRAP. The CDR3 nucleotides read TGTGCTAGTGGTTTGGGTTCAGGGGGCCTGAGAAACATTCAGTACTTC. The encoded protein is CASGLGSGGLRNIQYF.

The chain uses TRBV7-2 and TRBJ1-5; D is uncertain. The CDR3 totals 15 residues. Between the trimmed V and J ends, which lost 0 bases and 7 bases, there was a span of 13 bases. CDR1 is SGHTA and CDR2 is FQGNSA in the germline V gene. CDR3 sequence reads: CASSLATGGYQPQHF. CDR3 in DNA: TGTGCCAGCAGCTTAGCAACGGGAGGGTACCAGCCCCAGCATTTT.

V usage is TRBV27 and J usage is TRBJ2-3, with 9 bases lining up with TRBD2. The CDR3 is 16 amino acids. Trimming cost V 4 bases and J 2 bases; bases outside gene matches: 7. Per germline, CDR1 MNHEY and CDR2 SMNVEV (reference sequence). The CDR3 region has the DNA TGTGCCAGCAGTTCTATAGCGGGGGTTATCACAGATACGCAGTATTTT. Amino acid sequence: CASSSIAGVITDTQYF.

The CDR3 loop is CASSPQRMNTEAFF. Here the CDR3 DNA reads TGTGCCAGCAGTCCCCAGCGTATGAACACTGAAGCTTTCTTT. The chain links TRBV5-4 to TRBJ1-1; D gene ambiguous. CDR1 is SGHNT and CDR2 is YYREEE in the germline V gene (reference sequence). V was pared by 5 bases and J by 0 bases, with 11 bases between. This CDR3 has 14 amino acids.